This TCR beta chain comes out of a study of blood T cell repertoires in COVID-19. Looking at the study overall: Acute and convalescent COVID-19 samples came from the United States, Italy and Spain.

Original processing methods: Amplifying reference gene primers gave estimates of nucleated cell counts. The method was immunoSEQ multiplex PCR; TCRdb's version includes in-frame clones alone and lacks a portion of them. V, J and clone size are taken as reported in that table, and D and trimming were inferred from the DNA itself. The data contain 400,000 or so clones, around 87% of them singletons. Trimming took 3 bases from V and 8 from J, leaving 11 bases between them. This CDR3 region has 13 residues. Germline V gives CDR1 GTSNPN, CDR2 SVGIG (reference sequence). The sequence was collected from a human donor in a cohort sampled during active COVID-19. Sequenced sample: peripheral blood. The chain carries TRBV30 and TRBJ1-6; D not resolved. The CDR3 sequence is CAWRTGKDSPLHF. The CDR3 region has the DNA TGTGCCTGGAGAACGGGGAAGGATTCACCCCTCCACTTT.